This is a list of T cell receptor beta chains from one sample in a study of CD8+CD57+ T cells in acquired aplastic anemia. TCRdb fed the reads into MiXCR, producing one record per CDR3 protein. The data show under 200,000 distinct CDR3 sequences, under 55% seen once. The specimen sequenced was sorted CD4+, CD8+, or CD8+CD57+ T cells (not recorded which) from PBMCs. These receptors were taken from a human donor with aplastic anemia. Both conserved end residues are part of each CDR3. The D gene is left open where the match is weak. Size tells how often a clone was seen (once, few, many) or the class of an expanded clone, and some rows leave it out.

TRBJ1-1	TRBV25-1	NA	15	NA	CASRGGTGRFTEAFF	TGTGCCAGCCGCGGGGGGACTGGTAGGTTCACTGAAGCTTTCTTC
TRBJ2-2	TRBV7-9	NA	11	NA	CASSFTGELYF	TGTGCCAGCAGCTTTACCGGGGAGCTGTATTTT
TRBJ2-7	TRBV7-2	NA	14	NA	CASSLWAASYEQYF	TGTGCCAGCAGCTTATGGGCGGCAAGCTACGAGCAGTACTTC
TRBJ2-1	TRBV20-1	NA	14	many	CSADTGTKNNEQFF	TGCAGTGCTGATACCGGGACGAAAAACAATGAGCAGTTCTTC
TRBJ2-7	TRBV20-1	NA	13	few	CSARPSHGYEQYF	TGCAGTGCCAGGCCATCACACGGCTACGAGCAGTACTTC
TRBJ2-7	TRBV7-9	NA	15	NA	CASSLQGSVSYEQYF	TGTGCCAGCAGCTTACAAGGGAGCGTTAGCTACGAGCAGTACTTC
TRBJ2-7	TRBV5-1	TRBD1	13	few	CASSHGTGDEQYF	TGCGCCAGCAGCCATGGGACAGGGGACGAGCAGTACTTC
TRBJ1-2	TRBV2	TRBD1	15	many	CASTRGRGLGYGYTF	TGTGCCAGCACCAGAGGGAGGGGGCTAGGCTATGGCTACACCTTC
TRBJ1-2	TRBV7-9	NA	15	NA	CASSLWTGNNYGYTF	TGTGCCAGCAGCTTATGGACGGGGAACAACTATGGCTACACCTTC
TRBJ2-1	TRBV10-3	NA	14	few	CAISESRINNEQFF	TGTGCCATCAGTGAGTCTCGGATCAACAATGAGCAGTTCTTC
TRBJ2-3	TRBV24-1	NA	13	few	CATGGRFTDTQYF	TGTGCCACCGGGGGGCGGTTCACAGATACGCAGTATTTT
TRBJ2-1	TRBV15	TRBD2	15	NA	CATSRDRTSGGRQFF	TGTGCCACCAGCAGAGATCGGACTAGCGGGGGTCGGCAGTTCTTC
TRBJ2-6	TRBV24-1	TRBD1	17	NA	CATSGGQGVSGANVLTF	TGTGCCACCAGTGGAGGACAGGGGGTATCCGGGGCCAACGTCCTGACTTTC
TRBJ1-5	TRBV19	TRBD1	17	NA	CASSTGTGRGENQPQHF	TGTGCCAGTAGTACTGGGACAGGGCGAGGCGAAAATCAGCCCCAGCATTTT
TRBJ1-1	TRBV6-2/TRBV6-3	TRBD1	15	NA	CASRGRDRGDTGAFF	TGTGCCAGCAGGGGTCGGGACAGAGGGGACACTGGAGCTTTCTTT
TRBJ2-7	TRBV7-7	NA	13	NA	CASSFRFGDEQYF	TGTGCTAGCAGCTTTCGTTTTGGAGACGAGCAGTACTTC
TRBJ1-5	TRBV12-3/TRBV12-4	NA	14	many	CASSFLNTNQPQHF	TGTGCCAGCAGTTTCTTAAACACGAATCAGCCCCAGCATTTT
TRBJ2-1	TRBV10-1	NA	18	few	CASSEVGANCLLLDEQFF	TGCGCCAGCAGTGAAGTGGGGGCAAATTGTCTTCTTTTGGATGAGCAGTTCTTC
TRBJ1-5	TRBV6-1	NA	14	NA	CASSEYEIVQPQHF	TGTGCCAGCAGTGAATACGAAATTGTTCAGCCCCAGCATTTT
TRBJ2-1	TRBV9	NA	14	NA	CASSVAISYNEQFF	TGTGCCAGCAGCGTAGCTATCTCCTACAATGAGCAGTTCTTC
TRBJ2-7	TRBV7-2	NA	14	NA	CASSSERDTYEQYF	TGTGCCAGCAGCTCAGAACGGGACACCTACGAGCAGTACTTC
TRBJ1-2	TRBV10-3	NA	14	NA	CAITELGDSYGYTF	TGTGCCATCACCGAGTTGGGGGATTCCTATGGCTACACCTTC
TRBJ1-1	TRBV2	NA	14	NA	CASRTDRSNTEAFF	TGTGCCAGCAGGACGGACAGATCTAACACTGAAGCTTTCTTT
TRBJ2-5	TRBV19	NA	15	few	CASSIGTAIQETQYF	TGTGCCAGTAGTATAGGGACAGCCATACAAGAGACCCAGTACTTC
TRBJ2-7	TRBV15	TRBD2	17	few	CATSRDWAGGPAYEQYF	TGTGCCACCAGCAGAGATTGGGCGGGAGGGCCGGCCTACGAGCAGTACTTC
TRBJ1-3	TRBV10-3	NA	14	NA	CAISGPASGNTIYF	TGTGCCATCAGTGGGCCAGCCTCTGGAAACACCATATATTTT
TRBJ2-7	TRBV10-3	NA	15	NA	CAISDGIRSSYEQYF	TGTGCCATCAGTGACGGGATAAGGAGCTCCTACGAGCAGTACTTC
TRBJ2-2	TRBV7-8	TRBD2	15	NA	CAVPQGTSATGELFF	TGTGCCGTCCCGCAAGGGACTAGCGCCACCGGGGAGCTGTTTTTT
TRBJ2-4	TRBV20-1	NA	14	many	CSARVLGFDNIQYF	TGCAGTGCTAGAGTTTTGGGGTTCGACAACATTCAGTACTTC
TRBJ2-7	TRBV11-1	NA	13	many	CASSSGLTYEQYF	TGTGCCAGCAGCTCGGGACTGACCTACGAGCAGTACTTC
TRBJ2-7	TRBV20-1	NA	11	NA	CSARDLEEQYF	TGCAGTGCTAGAGATCTGGAAGAGCAGTACTTC
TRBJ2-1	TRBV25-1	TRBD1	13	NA	CASSGDSLNEQFF	TGTGCCAGCAGTGGGGACAGCCTCAATGAGCAGTTCTTC
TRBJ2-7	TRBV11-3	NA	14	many	CASSPGGLTYEQYF	TGTGCCAGCAGCCCCGGCGGGCTAACCTACGAGCAGTACTTC
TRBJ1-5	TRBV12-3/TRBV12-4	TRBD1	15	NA	CASSSGQGRNQPQHF	TGTGCCAGCAGTTCGGGACAGGGGCGCAATCAGCCCCAGCATTTT
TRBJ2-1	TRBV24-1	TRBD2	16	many	CATSDALAGAYNEQFF	TGTGCCACCAGTGATGCCCTAGCGGGCGCCTACAATGAGCAGTTCTTC
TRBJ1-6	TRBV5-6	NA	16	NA	CASSLYGGTYNSPLHF	TGTGCCAGCAGCTTATACGGAGGGACCTATAATTCACCCCTCCACTTT
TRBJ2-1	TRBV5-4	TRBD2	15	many	CASSLSLAGYNEQFF	TGTGCCAGCAGCTTATCATTAGCGGGCTACAATGAGCAGTTCTTC
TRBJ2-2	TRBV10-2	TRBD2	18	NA	CASSEVGEGRGYTGELFF	TGCGCCAGCAGTGAGGTAGGGGAGGGTCGTGGCTACACCGGGGAGCTGTTTTTT
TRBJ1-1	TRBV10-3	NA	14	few	CAISEGGMNTEAFF	TGTGCCATCAGTGAGGGGGGGATGAACACTGAAGCTTTCTTT
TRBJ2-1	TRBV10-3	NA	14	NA	CAISAFSGNNEQFF	TGTGCCATCAGTGCATTTAGCGGTAACAATGAGCAGTTCTTC
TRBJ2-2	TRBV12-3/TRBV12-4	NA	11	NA	CASRFTGELFF	TGTGCCAGCAGGTTTACCGGGGAGCTGTTCTTT
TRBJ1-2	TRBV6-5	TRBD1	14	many	CASSFRTGLYGYTF	TGTGCCAGCAGTTTCAGGACAGGGCTCTATGGCTACACCTTC
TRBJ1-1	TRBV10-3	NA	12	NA	CAIALQGDEDFF	TGTGCCATCGCGTTACAGGGAGATGAAGATTTCTTT
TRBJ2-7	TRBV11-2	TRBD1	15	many	CASSLGATGRHEQYF	TGTGCCAGCAGCTTAGGAGCGACAGGGCGCCACGAGCAGTACTTC
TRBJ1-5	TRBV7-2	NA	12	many	CASRTAGQPQHF	TGTGCCAGCAGAACGGCAGGTCAGCCCCAGCATTTT
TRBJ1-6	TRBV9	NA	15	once	CATSEEGRMNSPLHF	TGTGCCACCAGCGAAGAGGGAAGAATGAATTCACCCCTCCACTTT
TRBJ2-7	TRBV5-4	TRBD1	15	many	CASSPIGTGGYEQYF	TGTGCCAGCAGTCCTATCGGGACAGGCGGCTACGAGCAGTACTTC
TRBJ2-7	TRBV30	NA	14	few	CAWRHGGRTYEQYF	TGTGCCTGGAGGCATGGGGGACGGACCTACGAGCAGTACTTC